This TCR beta chain was sequenced in a study of blood T cell repertoires in COVID-19. Study-wide context: Samples taken during acute and convalescent COVID-19 were collected in the United States, Italy and Spain. Sample material is recorded as cDNA or gDNA derived from T cells, B-cell-depleted T cells, or PBMCs.

Per the study methods: Estimation of nucleated cell counts relied on the amplification of reference gene primers. Profiling relied on immunoSEQ multiplex PCR, and the TCRdb table lists in-frame clones only, not all of them. V, J and clone size are taken as reported in that table, and D and trimming were inferred from the DNA itself. The table includes under 200,000 clones, 75% to 85% detected once. This clone was recorded a few times. During active infection, Seattle patients enrolled and were then monitored through disease. Between the trimmed V and J ends, which lost 5 bases and 1 base, there was a span of 15 bases. CDR3 length equals 15 residues. The germline V gene has CDR1 LNHDA and CDR2 SQIVND (reference sequence).

The rearrangement joins TRBV19 to TRBJ2-7, with TRBD1 as a possible D gene (6 bases). This receptor was taken from a woman in her thirties or forties with COVID-19, enrolled during active disease. The sequenced material came from peripheral blood. CDR3 loop: CASSSQGQRSYEQYF. The CDR3 bases are TGTGCCAGTAGTTCTCAGGGACAAAGGTCCTACGAGCAGTACTTC. The full variable domain, with the rest looked up from reference TRBV19 and TRBJ2-7, is DGGITQSPKYLFRKEGQNVTLSCEQNLNHDAMYWYRQDPGQGLRLIYYSQIVNDFQKGDIAEGYSVSREKKESFPLTVTSAQKNPTAFYLCASSSQGQRSYEQYFGPGTRLTVT.